This T cell receptor beta chain was obtained from a study of blood T cell repertoires in COVID-19. Whole-study context: There were acute and convalescent COVID-19 samples, and they came from the United States, Italy and Spain. The analysed material was cDNA or gDNA that came from T cells, B-cell-depleted T cells, or PBMCs.

As handled by the study authors: How many nucleated cells were present was estimated from reference gene primer amplification. The repertoire was sequenced with immunoSEQ multiplex PCR; TCRdb's copy has only in-frame clones and lacks some. V and J calls and clone size follow that table, whereas D and trimming were derived from the DNA. This table has fewer than 250,000 clones, about nine tenths appearing once. The CDR3 consists of 16 residues. Trimming cost V 2 bases and J 0 bases, with 15 bases left between them. Germline V CDR1 and CDR2: GTSNPN, SVGIG (reference sequence). This sequence originates from a woman aged 55-69 years with acute or convalescent COVID-19. Input material: peripheral blood. The genes are TRBV30 and TRBJ2-3; D gene unclear. The CDR3 region is CAWSTRRLSSTDTQYF. As DNA, the CDR3 is TGTGCCTGGAGTACCCGGCGGCTGAGCAGCACAGATACGCAGTATTTT.